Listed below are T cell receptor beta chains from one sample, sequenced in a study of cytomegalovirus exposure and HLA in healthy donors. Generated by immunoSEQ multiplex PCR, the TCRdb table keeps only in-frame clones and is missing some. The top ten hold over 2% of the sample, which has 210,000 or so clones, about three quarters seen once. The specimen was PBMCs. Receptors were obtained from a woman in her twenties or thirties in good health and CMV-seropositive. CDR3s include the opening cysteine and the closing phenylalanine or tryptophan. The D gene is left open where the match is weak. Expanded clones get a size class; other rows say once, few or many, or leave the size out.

DNA: TGTGCCAGCAGCAAGACCGGGACTAGCGGGTCGAGCTCCTACAATGAGCAGTTCTTC
CDR3: CASSKTGTSGSSSYNEQFF
J: TRBJ2-1
size: -
V: TRBV4-2
D: TRBD2

DNA: TGTGCCAGCAGCCCAACAGGTGGGGAGCAGTTCTTC
CDR3: CASSPTGGEQFF
J: TRBJ2-1
size: -
V: TRBV7-3
D: -

DNA: TGCGCCAGCAGCCAAGATCTCGTTTCCTACGAGCAGTACTTC
CDR3: CASSQDLVSYEQYF
J: TRBJ2-7
size: -
V: TRBV4-1
D: -

DNA: TGTGCCAGCAGCTTAAACAGGGACGCTACGCCCTACTTC
CDR3: CASSLNRDATPYF
J: TRBJ2-7
size: -
V: TRBV7-9
D: -

DNA: TGTGCCAGCAGCGGAAAGGGCGGGGGTACGCAGTATTTT
CDR3: CASSGKGGGTQYF
J: TRBJ2-3
size: -
V: TRBV7-2
D: TRBD2

DNA: TGTGCCAGCAGCGTAGGCCAGGGGGCAAACCAGCCCCAGCATTTT
CDR3: CASSVGQGANQPQHF
J: TRBJ1-5
size: -
V: TRBV9
D: TRBD1

DNA: TGTGCCAGCAGCGCCCGGTTAGGAGAAACAGATACGCAGTATTTT
CDR3: CASSARLGETDTQYF
J: TRBJ2-3
size: few
V: TRBV7-2
D: -

DNA: TGTGCCAGCAGTTATCGTCAGCCCCAGCATTTT
CDR3: CASSYRQPQHF
J: TRBJ1-5
size: once
V: TRBV28
D: -

DNA: TGTGCCATCAGCAACTTCAGGGGGGCAGGGAGCACAGATACGCAGTATTTT
CDR3: CAISNFRGAGSTDTQYF
J: TRBJ2-3
size: -
V: TRBV10-3
D: -

DNA: TGCGCCAGCAGCTCCCAGGGCGGCTGGGCCAACGTCCTGACTTTC
CDR3: CASSSQGGWANVLTF
J: TRBJ2-6
size: -
V: TRBV5-1
D: -

DNA: TGTGCCAGCAGTGAAGCTTTAGCGGGACTCAACAATGAGCAGTTCTTC
CDR3: CASSEALAGLNNEQFF
J: TRBJ2-1
size: -
V: TRBV6-1
D: TRBD2

DNA: TGTGCCAGCAGCAAGCCCGACAGGGACGGTGGAAACACCATATATTTT
CDR3: CASSKPDRDGGNTIYF
J: TRBJ1-3
size: -
V: TRBV13
D: TRBD1

DNA: TGTGCCAGTAGTACAAGGGACAGGCGAATCAGGGGCTACACCTTC
CDR3: CASSTRDRRIRGYTF
J: TRBJ1-2
size: -
V: TRBV19
D: TRBD1

DNA: TGTGCCAGCAGCTTACAGGGTCAGCCCCAGCATTTT
CDR3: CASSLQGQPQHF
J: TRBJ1-5
size: -
V: TRBV7-2
D: -

DNA: TGTGCCAGCAGTACACCGGGACTAGGCCGGAGGTCCTACGAGCAGTACTTC
CDR3: CASSTPGLGRRSYEQYF
J: TRBJ2-7
size: -
V: TRBV6-4
D: TRBD2

DNA: TGCGCCAGCAGCTTGGCCGGGGACAGGGCAGAGACCCAGTACTTC
CDR3: CASSLAGDRAETQYF
J: TRBJ2-5
size: -
V: TRBV5-1
D: TRBD1

DNA: TGTGCCATCAGTGAGAGCTACAGGGATACCGGGGAGCTGTTTTTT
CDR3: CAISESYRDTGELFF
J: TRBJ2-2
size: -
V: TRBV10-3
D: -